A single sample gave rise to the 31 T cell receptor beta chains below, sequenced in a study of blood T cell repertoires in COVID-19. This table comes from immunoSEQ multiplex PCR, and its TCRdb copy is limited to in-frame clones, with some not included. This sample has 95,000 to 110,000 clones, with around 82% found just once. The sample consisted of peripheral blood. The receptor set was obtained from a human donor in a cohort sampled during active or convalescent COVID-19.

The J gene is TRBJ2-7, the V gene TRBV5-1, with TRBD1 identical over 7 bases. Germline-derived CDR1 and CDR2 are SGHRS and YFSETQ. The CDR3 loop spans 15 amino acids. V dropped 0 bases and J dropped 5; count of bases not matched to a gene: 8. CDR3: CASSLEHRGRDEQYF. The CDR3, as DNA: TGCGCCAGCAGCTTGGAGCACAGGGGTAGAGACGAGCAGTACTTC.

V and J are TRBV7-6 and TRBJ2-1; possibly TRBD1 for D (5 bases). Trimming took off 1 base at V and 10 bases at J, with 14 bases between the two ends. This CDR3 is 14 amino acids long. Germline-derived CDR1 and CDR2 are SGHVS and FNYEAQ. Here the CDR3 DNA reads TGTGCCAGCAGCTTAGAATGGCCTCAGGGCGAGCAGTTCTTC. It is translated as CASSLEWPQGEQFF.

V usage is TRBV29-1 and J usage is TRBJ1-2, with D unclear. Germline CDR1 reads SQVTM; CDR2 reads ANQGSEA. The length of the CDR3 is 13 residues. Trimming stripped 2 bases from V and 0 bases from J, with 7 bases between. CDR3 sequence reads: CSVERQANYGYTF. In DNA form, the CDR3 reads TGCAGCGTTGAAAGGCAGGCTAACTATGGCTACACCTTC.

The chain couples TRBV13 to TRBJ2-3; D is perhaps TRBD1 (5 bases). V lost 1 base, J lost 3 bases, and 5 bases lay in between. The CDR3 totals 13 residues. CDR1 and CDR2 from the germline V gene are PRHDT and FYEKMQ (reference sequence). CDR3 loop: CASSLAGTDTQYF. The CDR3 DNA follows: TGTGCCAGCAGCTTAGCAGGGACAGATACGCAGTATTTT. The full variable domain, its missing parts supplied by reference TRBV13 and TRBJ2-3, is AAGVIQSPRHLIKEKRETATLKCYPIPRHDTVYWYQQGPGQDPQFLISFYEKMQSDKGSIPDRFSAQQFSDYHSELNMSSLELGDSALYFCASSLAGTDTQYFGPGTRLTVL.

This clone came up a few times. The chain uses TRBV7-2 and TRBJ1-1; D is uncertain. V was trimmed by 2 bases and J by 6 bases, leaving 13 bases between them. Germline loops: CDR1 SGHTA, CDR2 FQGNSA. The CDR3 spans 14 residues. Written as DNA, the CDR3 is TGTGCCAGCAGCTTAAGGTCGGTCGGGTCTGAAGCTTTCTTT. Encoded protein: CASSLRSVGSEAFF.

At least ten counts were recorded for this clone. DNA of the CDR3: TGTGCCAGCAGTTCCCCCGGGACAGGGGGCTTCACCGGGGAGCTGTTTTTT. It encodes CASSSPGTGGFTGELFF. J is TRBJ2-2 and V is TRBV27; 12 nucleotides line up with TRBD1. Germline trimming cut 4 bases from V and 4 bases from J; bases unmatched to any gene: 7. Germline V lookup: CDR1 MNHEY, CDR2 SMNVEV (reference sequence). The CDR3 sequence is 17 residues long.

The chain combines TRBV11-3 with TRBJ1-1; TRBD1 matches 10 bases. This CDR3 region has 15 residues. The germline V gene encodes CDR1 SGHNT and CDR2 YENEEA. Unmatched junction bases numbered 9, after V lost 4 bases and J lost 7 bases. The CDR3 sequence: CASSWTAGTGVEAFF. CDR3 sequence (DNA): TGTGCCAGCAGCTGGACAGCCGGGACAGGGGTTGAAGCTTTCTTT.

CDR3 loop: CASSPVRGAKNTEAFF. The DNA for the CDR3 is TGTGCCAGCTCACCAGTACGGGGGGCGAAGAACACTGAAGCTTTCTTT. The rearrangement uses TRBV18 and TRBJ1-1, with D possibly matching TRBD1 (6 bases). This CDR3 is built from 16 residues. V lost 2 bases, J lost 1 base, and 14 bases lay in between. CDR1 KGHSH and CDR2 LQKENI come from the germline V gene. The full variable domain, completed using reference TRBV18 and TRBJ1-1, is NAGVMQNPRHLVRRRGQEARLRCSPMKGHSHVYWYRQLPEEGLKFMVYLQKENIIDESGMPKERFSAEFPKEGPSILRIQQVVRGDSAAYFCASSPVRGAKNTEAFFGQGTRLTVV.

The V call is TRBV7-2, the J call TRBJ2-2; TRBD1 is a possible D gene (6 bases). Per the germline V gene, CDR1 is SGHTA and CDR2 is FQGNSA. Trimming shortened V by 2 bases and J by 2 bases, and 21 bases separated the two germline ends. The CDR3 runs 19 residues. The CDR3 bases are TGTGCCAGCAGCTTAAGGGCCGGTGTGGGGGCATCAAACACCGGGGAGCTGTTTTTT. It yields the protein CASSLRAGVGASNTGELFF.

The rearrangement joins TRBV14 to TRBJ1-1, with D possibly matching TRBD1 (6 bases). Germline CDR1 SGHDN, CDR2 FVKESK. CDR3 length: 15 residues. V dropped 4 bases and J dropped 10 bases, with 22 bases sitting between them. The CDR3, as DNA: TGTGCCAGCAGCCCCCGGACAGTCCGTCCGGGGGGAGCTTTCTTT. The encoded protein is CASSPRTVRPGGAFF.

The chain joins TRBV6-2 or TRBV6-3 to TRBJ2-7, with 9 bases lining up with TRBD2. CDR3 length: 17 residues. Trimming removed 5 bases from V and 5 bases from J; junction bases left unmatched: 16. Germline lookup yields CDR1 MNHEY and CDR2 SVGEGT. Here the CDR3 DNA reads TGTGCCAGCAGTCCAAACCCCTGGGAAGCGGGGGGTCACGAGCAGTACTTC. Protein sequence: CASSPNPWEAGGHEQYF.

The J gene is TRBJ2-3, the V gene TRBV6-5; a possible D gene is TRBD2 (6 bases). This CDR3 is 15 amino acids long. V was clipped by 10 bases and J by 0 bases, with 17 bases between them. The germline gives CDR1 MNHEY, CDR2 SVGAGI. The CDR3 region is CATLAEGRSTDTQYF. CDR3 sequence (DNA): TGTGCCACCCTGGCGGAGGGAAGGAGCACAGATACGCAGTATTTT.

This clone occurred once. The chain links TRBV7-2 to TRBJ1-6; 9 bases map to TRBD1. The V gene end was trimmed by 5 bases and the J gene end by 9 bases; junction bases not matched to a gene: 8. This CDR3 is built from 15 residues. The germline V gene encodes CDR1 SGHTA and CDR2 FQGNSA. This CDR3 reads CASSKPGQGSSPLHF. In DNA form, the CDR3 reads TGTGCCAGCAGCAAACCGGGACAGGGCTCTTCACCCCTCCACTTT.

The V call is TRBV5-1, the J call TRBJ2-5; D not certain. The length of the CDR3 is 11 residues. V lost 7 bases, J lost 3 bases, and 7 bases lay in between. The germline V gene has CDR1 SGHRS and CDR2 YFSETQ. The CDR3 DNA reads as TGCGCCAGCCAGGCAGAAGAGACCCAGTACTTC. This gives the protein CASQAEETQYF.

V usage is TRBV11-1 and J usage is TRBJ2-2; tentatively, D is TRBD1 (7 bases). The germline V and J ends were trimmed by 3 bases and 3 bases, with 8 bases remaining between them. The CDR3 spans 14 residues. CDR1 and CDR2 from the germline V gene are SGHAT and FQDESV (reference sequence). CDR3 amino acids: CASSFRGDTGELFF. The CDR3 bases are TGTGCCAGCAGCTTCAGGGGGGACACCGGGGAGCTGTTTTTT.

The genes are TRBV6-5 and TRBJ1-2; TRBD1 aligns across 7 bases. Trimming removed 6 bases from V and 4 bases from J; junction bases left unmatched: 8. CDR3 length equals 14 residues. Germline assignment: CDR1 MNHEY and CDR2 SVGAGI. This CDR3 is CASSQPGQIYGYTF. The CDR3 nucleotides read TGTGCCAGCAGCCAGCCGGGACAGATCTATGGCTACACCTTC.

The V call is TRBV6-1, the J call TRBJ1-5; TRBD1 matches 9 bases. The CDR3 is 18 residues long. The germline V gene has CDR1 MNHNS and CDR2 SASEGT. V lost 2 bases and J lost 0; bases outside the gene matches: 8. The CDR3 is CASSEFTGGEDSNQPQHF. CDR3 nucleotides: TGTGCCAGCAGTGAATTTACAGGGGGCGAGGATAGCAATCAGCCCCAGCATTTT.

The rearrangement joins TRBV28 to TRBJ2-6; D gene ambiguous. The V end was cut by 2 bases, the J end by 3 bases, with 8 bases between. The CDR3 loop spans 15 amino acids. In germline, CDR1 is MDHEN, CDR2 SYDVKM. The CDR3 nucleotides read TGTGCCAGCAGTTTAGGGCCCCTTGGGGCCAACGTCCTGACTTTC. Translating gives CASSLGPLGANVLTF.

V usage is TRBV10-3 and J usage is TRBJ1-1; 8 nucleotides agree with TRBD1. Germline values: CDR1 ENHRY, CDR2 SYGVKD. CDR3 length equals 13 residues. Germline trimming cut 6 bases from V and 3 bases from J; bases unmatched to any gene: 3. The CDR3 region has the DNA TGTGCCATCAGGACAGGGGCATACACTGAAGCTTTCTTT. It codes for CAIRTGAYTEAFF.

This clone was seen a single time. This chain uses TRBV10-3 with TRBJ1-1, with 7 bases matching TRBD1. CDR3 length: 15 amino acids. Per germline, CDR1 ENHRY and CDR2 SYGVKD. The trim removed 5 bases at V and 3 bases at J, leaving 9 bases unmatched. The CDR3 DNA follows: TGTGCCATCAGTCACCCGACAGGGCGGTACACTGAAGCTTTCTTT. Translation gives CAISHPTGRYTEAFF.

In its sample, this clone was seen a few times. The rearrangement joins TRBV6-4 to TRBJ2-3, with D maybe TRBD2 (7 bases). The CDR3 consists of 14 residues. V was cut by 2 bases and J by 5 bases, with 11 bases left in between. Germline V gives CDR1 MRHNA, CDR2 SNTAGT. The CDR3 DNA follows: TGTGCCAGCAGTGACCGGGGGGCAGGAGATACGCAGTATTTT. Protein: CASSDRGAGDTQYF.

The chain joins TRBV2 to TRBJ2-1; 8 bases match TRBD2. Trimming took 8 bases from V and 8 from J; bases not matched to a gene: 11. The CDR3 sequence is 14 residues long. The germline CDR1 and CDR2 sequences are SNHLY and FYNNEI. DNA of the CDR3: TGTGCCAGCTGCCTCCAAGCGGGGGTCTATGAGCAGTTCTTC. It yields the protein CASCLQAGVYEQFF.

In nucleotides, the CDR3 is TGTGCCAGCAGCTTGAATGGGAGGGAAAAACTGTTTTTT. Translation: CASSLNGREKLFF. The chain joins TRBV11-3 to TRBJ1-4, with D unclear. V gave up 3 bases and J gave up 8 bases, with 10 bases separating them. Germline CDR1 reads SGHNT; CDR2 reads YENEEA. The CDR3 spans 13 residues. The full variable domain, completed using reference TRBV11-3 and TRBJ1-4, is EAGVVQSPRYKIIEKKQPVAFWCNPISGHNTLYWYLQNLGQGPELLIRYENEEAVDDSQLPKDRFSAERLKGVDSTLKIQPAELGDSAVYLCASSLNGREKLFFGSGTQLSVL.

This clone was counted a single time. The chain couples TRBV19 to TRBJ1-1; a weak D match, TRBD1 (6 bases). CDR3 length equals 14 residues. CDR1 and CDR2 from the germline V gene are LNHDA and SQIVND (reference sequence). The V gene lost 8 bases and the J gene lost 4 bases, with 17 bases spanning the gap. The CDR3 region has the DNA TGTGCCAGTCTTCAACAGGGAGACGGCACTGAAGCTTTCTTT. Protein: CASLQQGDGTEAFF.

The gene calls are TRBV30 and TRBJ2-5, with TRBD2 identical over 8 bases. J gave up 5 bases and V 4 bases, and 15 bases lay outside the gene matches. There are 16 residues in the CDR3. CDR1 is GTSNPN, CDR2 SVGIG, per germline (reference sequence). CDR3 protein: CAWNTGQPPGGETQYF. The CDR3 DNA follows: TGTGCCTGGAACACAGGACAGCCACCGGGGGGGGAGACCCAGTACTTC.

This clone was counted between two and nine times. J is TRBJ1-1 and V is TRBV7-9, with 9 bases lining up with TRBD1. The germline V gene has CDR1 SEHNR and CDR2 FQNEAQ (reference sequence). This CDR3 is 13 amino acids long. V lost 3 bases and J lost 5; bases outside the gene matches: 1. CDR3 in DNA: TGTGCCAGCAGCTTGACAGGGGGTACTGAAGCTTTCTTT. It codes for CASSLTGGTEAFF.

V usage is TRBV10-3 and J usage is TRBJ2-1; TRBD2 agrees at 13 bases. The J segment lost 2 bases and the V segment lost 7 bases, leaving 2 bases of the junction unmatched. There are 15 residues in the CDR3. Germline CDR1 and CDR2: ENHRY and SYGVKD. The DNA for the CDR3 is TGTGCCATCACCGGGACTAGCGGGGCCTACAATGAGCAGTTCTTC. This gives the protein CAITGTSGAYNEQFF.

The chain combines TRBV7-2 with TRBJ1-1; a possible D gene is TRBD1 (6 bases). This CDR3 is 15 amino acids long. Per the germline V gene, CDR1 is SGHTA and CDR2 is FQGNSA. The V and J ends lost 1 base and 6 bases respectively, with 15 bases between them. The CDR3 protein is CASSLEWGPKPEAFF. DNA for the CDR3: TGTGCCAGCAGCTTAGAATGGGGGCCCAAACCTGAAGCTTTCTTT.

The rearrangement links TRBV18 to TRBJ1-6; TRBD1 might be the D (5 bases). The CDR3 consists of 14 residues. Germline values: CDR1 KGHSH, CDR2 LQKENI. Trimming stripped 3 bases from V and 8 bases from J, with 11 bases between. The CDR3 here is CASSPGGDDSPLHF. For the CDR3, the DNA is TGTGCCAGCTCACCCGGGGGAGACGATTCACCCCTCCACTTT.

The CDR3 sequence: CAWSVSDTQYF. The CDR3 region has the DNA TGTGCCTGGAGTGTTTCTGATACGCAGTATTTT. V and J are TRBV30 and TRBJ2-3; D remains unclear. The V and J ends lost 0 bases and 6 bases respectively, with 4 bases between them. The germline V gene encodes CDR1 GTSNPN and CDR2 SVGIG (reference sequence). The CDR3 runs 11 residues.

This chain's CDR3 is CATRAGWETQYF. CDR3 DNA sequence: TGTGCCACCCGGGCGGGTTGGGAGACCCAGTACTTC. The chain links TRBV28 to TRBJ2-5, with D possibly TRBD2 on 5 matching bases. This CDR3 is 12 amino acids long. Germline values: CDR1 MDHEN, CDR2 SYDVKM. V was clipped by 10 bases and J by 5 bases, with 14 bases between them.